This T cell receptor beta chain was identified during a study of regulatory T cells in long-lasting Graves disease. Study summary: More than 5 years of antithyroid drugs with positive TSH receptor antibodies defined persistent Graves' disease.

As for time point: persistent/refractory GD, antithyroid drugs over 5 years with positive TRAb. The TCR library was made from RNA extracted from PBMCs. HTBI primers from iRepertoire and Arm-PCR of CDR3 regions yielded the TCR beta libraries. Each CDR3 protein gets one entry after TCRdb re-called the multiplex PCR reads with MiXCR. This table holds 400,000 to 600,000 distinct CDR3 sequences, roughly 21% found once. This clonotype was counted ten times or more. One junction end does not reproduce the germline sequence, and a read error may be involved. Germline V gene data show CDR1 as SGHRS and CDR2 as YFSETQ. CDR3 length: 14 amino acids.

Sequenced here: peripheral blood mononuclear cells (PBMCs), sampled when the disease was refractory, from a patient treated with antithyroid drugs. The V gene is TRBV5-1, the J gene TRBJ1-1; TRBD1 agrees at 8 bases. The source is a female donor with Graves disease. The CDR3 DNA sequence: TGTGCCAGCAGCGCCGGGACAGGGAACACTGAAGCTTTCTTT. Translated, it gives CASSAGTGNTEAFF.